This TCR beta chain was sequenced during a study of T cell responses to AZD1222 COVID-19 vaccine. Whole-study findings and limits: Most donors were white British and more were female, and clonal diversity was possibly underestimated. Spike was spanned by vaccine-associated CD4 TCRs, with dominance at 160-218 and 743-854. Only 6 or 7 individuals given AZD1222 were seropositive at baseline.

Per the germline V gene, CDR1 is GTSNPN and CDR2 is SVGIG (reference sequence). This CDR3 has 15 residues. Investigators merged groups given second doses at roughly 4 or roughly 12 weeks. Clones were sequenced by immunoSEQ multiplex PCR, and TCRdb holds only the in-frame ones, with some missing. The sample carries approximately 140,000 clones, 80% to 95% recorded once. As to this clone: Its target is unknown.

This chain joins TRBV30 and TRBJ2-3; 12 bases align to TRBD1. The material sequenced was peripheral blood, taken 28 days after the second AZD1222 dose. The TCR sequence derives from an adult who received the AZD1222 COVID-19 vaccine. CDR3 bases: TGTGCATCAGTCCGGGACAGGGGGCCCACAGATACGCAGTATTTT. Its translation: CASVRDRGPTDTQYF. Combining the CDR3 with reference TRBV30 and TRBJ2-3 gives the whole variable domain SQTIHQWPATLVQPVGSPLSLECTVEGTSNPNLYWYRQAAGRGLQLLFYSVGIGQISSEVPQNLSASRPQDRQFILSSKKLLLSDSGFYLCASVRDRGPTDTQYFGPGTRLTVL.